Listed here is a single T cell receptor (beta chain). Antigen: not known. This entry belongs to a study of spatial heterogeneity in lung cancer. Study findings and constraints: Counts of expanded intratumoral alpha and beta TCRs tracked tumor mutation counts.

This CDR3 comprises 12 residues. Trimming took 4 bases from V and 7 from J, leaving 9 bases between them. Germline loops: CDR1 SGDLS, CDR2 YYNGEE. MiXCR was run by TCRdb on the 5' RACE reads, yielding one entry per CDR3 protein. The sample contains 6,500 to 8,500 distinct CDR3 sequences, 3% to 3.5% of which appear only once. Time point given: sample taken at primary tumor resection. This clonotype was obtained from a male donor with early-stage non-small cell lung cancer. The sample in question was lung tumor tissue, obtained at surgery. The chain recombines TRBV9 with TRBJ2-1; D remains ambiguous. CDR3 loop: CASSSSGNEQFF. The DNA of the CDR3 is TGTGCCAGCAGCTCTTCGGGTAATGAGCAGTTCTTC. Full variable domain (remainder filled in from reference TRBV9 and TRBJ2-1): DSGVTQTPKHLITATGQRVTLRCSPRSGDLSVYWYQQSLDQGLQFLIQYYNGEERAKGNILERFSAQQFPDLHSELNLSSLELGDSALYFCASSSSGNEQFFGPGTRLTVL.